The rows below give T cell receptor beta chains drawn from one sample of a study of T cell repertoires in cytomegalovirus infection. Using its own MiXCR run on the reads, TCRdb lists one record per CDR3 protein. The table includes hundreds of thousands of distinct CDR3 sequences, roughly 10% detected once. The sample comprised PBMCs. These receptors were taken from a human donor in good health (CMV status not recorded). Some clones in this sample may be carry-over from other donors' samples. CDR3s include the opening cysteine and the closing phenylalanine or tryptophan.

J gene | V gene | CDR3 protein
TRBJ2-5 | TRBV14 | CASSSIWTQETQYF
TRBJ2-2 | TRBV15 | CATSRETVSDTTGELFF
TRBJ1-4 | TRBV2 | CASSEALGGEKLFF
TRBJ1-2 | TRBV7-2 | CASSLQDRSYGYTF
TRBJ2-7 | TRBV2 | CASSRRHPSGGSYEQYF
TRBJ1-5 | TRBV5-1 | CASSPAPGNQPQHF
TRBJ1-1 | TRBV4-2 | CASSQDYRGLWGNTEAFF
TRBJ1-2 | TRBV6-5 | CASTTRQGNGYGYTF
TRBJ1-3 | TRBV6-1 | CASHGHSGNTIYF
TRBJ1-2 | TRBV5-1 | CASSPNPNSPWGYTF
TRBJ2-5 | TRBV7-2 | CASSSLGGQETQYF
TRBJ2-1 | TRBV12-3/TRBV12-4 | CASRVAGASSYNEQFF
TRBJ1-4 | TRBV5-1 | CASSLAISDSQREKLFF
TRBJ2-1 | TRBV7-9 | CASPGWTGDNGDEQFF
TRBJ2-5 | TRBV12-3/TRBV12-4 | CASSSDWGRETQYF
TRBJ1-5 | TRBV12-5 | CASGLGDRAQGQPQHF
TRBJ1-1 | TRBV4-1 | CASSQDPGLHTEAFF
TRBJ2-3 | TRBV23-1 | CASSRDRAPSDTQYF
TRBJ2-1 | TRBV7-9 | CASSLVLGQAYNEQFF
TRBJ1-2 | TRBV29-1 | CSVGGGFRGYTF
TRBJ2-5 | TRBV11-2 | CASSSDYQETQYF
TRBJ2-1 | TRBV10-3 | CAINQQGSSINEQFF
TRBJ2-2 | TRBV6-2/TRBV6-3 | CASSYQLAGDFSGATGELFF
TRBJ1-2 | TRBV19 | CASSGTGTGRGGYTF
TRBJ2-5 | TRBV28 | CAGGESGRVETQYF
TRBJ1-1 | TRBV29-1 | CSVEDQTAKNTEAFF
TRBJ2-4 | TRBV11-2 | CASSAWDLNIQYF
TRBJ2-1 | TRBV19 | CASSIELLLGGWDPNEQFF
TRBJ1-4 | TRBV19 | CASSTRRVVEKLFF
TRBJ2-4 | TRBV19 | CASSIGGSDKNIQYF
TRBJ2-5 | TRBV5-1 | CASSRPLAGTKETQYF
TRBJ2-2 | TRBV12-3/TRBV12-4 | CASSFQRGVGELFF
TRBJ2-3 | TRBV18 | CASSPPFGGSTDTQYF
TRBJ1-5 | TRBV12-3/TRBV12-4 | CASSRQGAFQPQHF
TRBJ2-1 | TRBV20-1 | CSAREGPRLDEQFF
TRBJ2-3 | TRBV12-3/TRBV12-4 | CASRNTYSTDTQYF
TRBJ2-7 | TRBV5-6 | CASSSRSGGLRRERTYEQYF
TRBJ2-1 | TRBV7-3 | CASSRSGGQSYNEQFF
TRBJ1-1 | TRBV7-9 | CASSLVGHPNTEAFF
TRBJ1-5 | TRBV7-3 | CASTSVTKGDNQPQHF